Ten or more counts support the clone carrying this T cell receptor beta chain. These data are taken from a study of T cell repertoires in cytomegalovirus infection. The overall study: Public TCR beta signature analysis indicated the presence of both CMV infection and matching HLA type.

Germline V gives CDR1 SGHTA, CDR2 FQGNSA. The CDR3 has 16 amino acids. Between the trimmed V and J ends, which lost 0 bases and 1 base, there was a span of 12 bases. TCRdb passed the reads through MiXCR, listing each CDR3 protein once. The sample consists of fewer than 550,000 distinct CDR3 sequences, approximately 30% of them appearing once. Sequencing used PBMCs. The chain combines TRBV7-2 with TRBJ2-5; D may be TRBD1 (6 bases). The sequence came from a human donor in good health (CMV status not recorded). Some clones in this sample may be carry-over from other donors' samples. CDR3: CASSLALGQSQETQYF. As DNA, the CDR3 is TGTGCCAGCAGCTTAGCGCTAGGACAGTCCCAAGAGACCCAGTACTTC.